This TCR beta chain was identified in a study of regulatory T cells in long-lasting Graves disease. Regarding this clonotype: The antigen is undetermined.

Time point reported: newly diagnosed GD, antithyroid drugs for less than 3 months. PBMC RNA was the source of the TCR library. General study results and limits: No thyroid tissue was studied; the work used peripheral blood only.

J lost 10 bases, V lost 3 bases, and 6 bases had no gene match. This CDR3 region has 14 residues. From germline, CDR1 is SNHLY and CDR2 FYNNEI. Arm-PCR of CDR3 regions and iRepertoire HTBI primers were used to build TCR beta libraries. TCRdb passed the multiplex PCR reads through MiXCR, listing each CDR3 protein once. This sample yields 350,000 to 550,000 distinct CDR3 sequences, of which about 15% are seen a single time; 17% belongs to the top ten. Another study also made use of these data, one on T cells in Graves' hyperthyroidism and ophthalmopathy. This second report adds: TCR CDR3 regions were first amplified by RT-PCR with HTBI primers.

The receptor comes from a woman between 50 and 59 years old with Graves disease. Sequenced material: peripheral blood mononuclear cells (PBMCs), taken at new diagnosis, from a patient treated with antithyroid drugs. The chain joins TRBV2 to TRBJ2-2; 9 bases line up with TRBD2. The CDR3 DNA sequence: TGTGCCAGCAGTGACCGCGGGGGGGGGCAGGAGCTGTTTTTT. Amino acid sequence: CASSDRGGGQELFF.